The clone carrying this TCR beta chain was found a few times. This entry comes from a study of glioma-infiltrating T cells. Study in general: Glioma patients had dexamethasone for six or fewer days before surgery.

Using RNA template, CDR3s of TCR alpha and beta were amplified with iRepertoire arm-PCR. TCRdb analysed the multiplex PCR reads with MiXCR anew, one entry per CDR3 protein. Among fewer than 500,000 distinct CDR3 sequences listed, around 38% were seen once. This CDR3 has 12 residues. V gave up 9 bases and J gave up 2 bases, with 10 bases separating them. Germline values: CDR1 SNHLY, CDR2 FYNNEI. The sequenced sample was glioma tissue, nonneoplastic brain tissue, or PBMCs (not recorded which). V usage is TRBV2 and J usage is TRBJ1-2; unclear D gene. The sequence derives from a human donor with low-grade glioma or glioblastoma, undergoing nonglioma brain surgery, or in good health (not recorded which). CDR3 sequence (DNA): TGTGCCAGTGCCAAAAGAAACTATGGCTACACCTTC. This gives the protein CASAKRNYGYTF.